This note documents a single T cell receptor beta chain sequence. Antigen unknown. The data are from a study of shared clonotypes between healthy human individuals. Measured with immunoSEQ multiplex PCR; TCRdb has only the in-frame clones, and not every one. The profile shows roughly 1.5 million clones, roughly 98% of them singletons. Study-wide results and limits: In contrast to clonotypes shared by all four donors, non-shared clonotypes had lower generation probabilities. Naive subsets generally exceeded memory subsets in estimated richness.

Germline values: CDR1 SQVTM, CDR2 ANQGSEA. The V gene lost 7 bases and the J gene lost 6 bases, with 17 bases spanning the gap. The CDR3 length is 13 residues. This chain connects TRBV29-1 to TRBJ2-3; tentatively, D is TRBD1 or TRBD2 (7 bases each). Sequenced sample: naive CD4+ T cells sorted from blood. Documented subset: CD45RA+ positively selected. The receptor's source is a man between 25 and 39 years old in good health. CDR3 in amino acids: CSARGGRGDTQYF. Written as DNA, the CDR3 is TGCAGCGCCCGCGGGGGCAGGGGGGATACGCAGTATTTT.